One T cell receptor (beta chain) is described in this entry. The data were obtained in a study of glioma-infiltrating T cells after dendritic cell vaccination. Study-wide context: Dendritic cells derived from monocytes and pulsed with autologous tumor lysate formed the vaccine. Three intradermal dendritic cell vaccine injections were given every two weeks.

Assay: immunoSEQ multiplex PCR; the TCRdb copy retains only in-frame clones and omits some. This table has 90,000 or so clones, roughly four fifths appearing once. Trimming removed 5 bases from V and 0 bases from J; junction bases left unmatched: 4. Germline V gene lookup returns CDR1 SGHAT and CDR2 FQDESV (reference sequence). There are 16 residues in the CDR3. Sample time point: after dendritic cell vaccination, including at tumor progression/relapse. Blood PBMC samples: pre-vaccination, two weeks post third vaccination, and at tumor progression. This receptor was identified in a human donor with glioblastoma. The sequencing used blood, collected after dendritic cell vaccination. The chain joins TRBV11-1 to TRBJ2-6; the match to TRBD2 covers 7 bases. CDR3 sequence: CASSLRESSGANVLTF. Here the CDR3 DNA reads TGTGCCAGCAGCCTGCGGGAGAGCTCTGGGGCCAACGTCCTGACTTTC.